This paragraph reports one T cell receptor beta chain. The data are from a study of blood T cell repertoires in COVID-19. Study background: Acute and convalescent COVID-19 specimens originated in the United States, Italy and Spain.

The CDR3 is made up of 13 amino acids. Germline CDR1 is SGHVS and CDR2 is FQNEAQ. Trimming took 7 bases from V and 1 from J; bases not matched to a gene: 1. In the study's own analysis: Nucleated cell counts were estimated from reference gene primer amplification. This table comes from immunoSEQ multiplex PCR, and its TCRdb copy is limited to in-frame clones, with some not included. The V and J calls and clone size are taken from that table; D and trimming were inferred from the DNA. The sample has over 100,000 clones; around 82% are singletons. V is TRBV7-8 and J is TRBJ2-4, with 7 nucleotides matching TRBD1. This clonotype originated in a human donor in a cohort sampled during active or convalescent COVID-19. What was sequenced was peripheral blood. The CDR3 loop is CASTTGAKNIQYF. The CDR3 nucleotides read TGTGCCAGCACGACAGGGGCCAAAAACATTCAGTACTTC.